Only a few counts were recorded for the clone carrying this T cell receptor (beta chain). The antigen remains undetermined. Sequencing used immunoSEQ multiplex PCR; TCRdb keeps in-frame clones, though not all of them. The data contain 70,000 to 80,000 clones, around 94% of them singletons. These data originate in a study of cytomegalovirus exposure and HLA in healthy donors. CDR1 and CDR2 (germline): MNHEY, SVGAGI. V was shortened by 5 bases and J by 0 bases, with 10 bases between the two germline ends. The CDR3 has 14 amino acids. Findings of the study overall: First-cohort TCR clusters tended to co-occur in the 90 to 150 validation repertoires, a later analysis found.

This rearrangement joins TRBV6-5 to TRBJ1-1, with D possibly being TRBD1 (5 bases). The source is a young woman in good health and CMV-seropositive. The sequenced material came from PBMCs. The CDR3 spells CASSKDTMNTEAFF. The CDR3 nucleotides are TGTGCCAGCAGTAAGGACACAATGAACACTGAAGCTTTCTTT.